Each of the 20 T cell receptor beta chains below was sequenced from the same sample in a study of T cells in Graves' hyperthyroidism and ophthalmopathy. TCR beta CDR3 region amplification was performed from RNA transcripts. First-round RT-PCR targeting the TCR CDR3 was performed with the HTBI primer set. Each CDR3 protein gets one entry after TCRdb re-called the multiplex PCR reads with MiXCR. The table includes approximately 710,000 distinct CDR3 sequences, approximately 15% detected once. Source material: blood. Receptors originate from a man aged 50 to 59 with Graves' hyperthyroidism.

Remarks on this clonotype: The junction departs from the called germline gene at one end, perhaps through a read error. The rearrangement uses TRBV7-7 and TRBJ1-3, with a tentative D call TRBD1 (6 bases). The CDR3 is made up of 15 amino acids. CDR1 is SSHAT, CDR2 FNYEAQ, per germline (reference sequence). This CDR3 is CASSFRQAPFSAIYF. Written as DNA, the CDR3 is TGTGCTAGCAGTTTCCGACAGGCCCCCTTTTCCGCCATATATTTT.

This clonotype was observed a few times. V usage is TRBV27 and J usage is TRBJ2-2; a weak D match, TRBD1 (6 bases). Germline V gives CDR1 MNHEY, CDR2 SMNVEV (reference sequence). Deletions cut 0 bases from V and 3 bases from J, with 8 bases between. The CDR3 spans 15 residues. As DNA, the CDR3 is TGTGCCAGCAGTTTATCGGGGGCCCACACCGGGGAGCTGTTTTTT. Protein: CASSLSGAHTGELFF.

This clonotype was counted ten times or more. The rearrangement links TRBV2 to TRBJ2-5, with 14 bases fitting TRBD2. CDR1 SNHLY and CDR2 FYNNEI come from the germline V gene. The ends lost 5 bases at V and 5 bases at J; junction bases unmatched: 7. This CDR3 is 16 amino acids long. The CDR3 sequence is CASSLGLAGAGETQYF. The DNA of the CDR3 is TGTGCCAGCAGTTTGGGACTAGCGGGAGCTGGTGAGACCCAGTACTTC. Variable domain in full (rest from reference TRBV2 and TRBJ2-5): EPEVTQTPSHQVTQMGQEVILRCVPISNHLYFYWYRQILGQKVEFLVSFYNNEISEKSEIFDDQFSVERPDGSNFTLKIRSTKLEDSAMYFCASSLGLAGAGETQYFGPGTRLLVL.

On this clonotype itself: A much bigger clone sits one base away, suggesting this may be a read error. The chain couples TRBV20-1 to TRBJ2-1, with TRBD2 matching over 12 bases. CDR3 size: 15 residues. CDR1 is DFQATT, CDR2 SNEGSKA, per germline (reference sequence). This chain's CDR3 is CSAVTSGRSYNERFF. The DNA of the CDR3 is TGCAGTGCTGTTACTAGCGGGAGGTCCTACAATGAGCGGTTCTTC.

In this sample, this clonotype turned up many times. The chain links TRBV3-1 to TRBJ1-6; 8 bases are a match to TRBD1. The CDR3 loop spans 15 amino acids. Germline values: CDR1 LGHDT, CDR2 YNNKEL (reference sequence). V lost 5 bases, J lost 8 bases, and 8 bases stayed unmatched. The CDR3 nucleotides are TGTGCCAGCAGCATAGGACAGGGCCTGGATTCACCCCTCCACTTT. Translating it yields CASSIGQGLDSPLHF. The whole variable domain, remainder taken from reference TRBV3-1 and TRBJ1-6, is DTAVSQTPKYLVTQMGNDKSIKCEQNLGHDTMYWYKQDSKKFLKIMFSYNNKELIINETVPNRFSPKSPDKAHLNLHINSLELGDSAVYFCASSIGQGLDSPLHFGNGTRLTVT.

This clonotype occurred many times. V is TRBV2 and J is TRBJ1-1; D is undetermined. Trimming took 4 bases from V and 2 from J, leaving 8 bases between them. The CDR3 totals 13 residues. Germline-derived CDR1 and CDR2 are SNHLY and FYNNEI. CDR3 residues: CASSGSINTEAFF. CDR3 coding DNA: TGTGCCAGCAGTGGTTCAATAAACACTGAAGCTTTCTTT.

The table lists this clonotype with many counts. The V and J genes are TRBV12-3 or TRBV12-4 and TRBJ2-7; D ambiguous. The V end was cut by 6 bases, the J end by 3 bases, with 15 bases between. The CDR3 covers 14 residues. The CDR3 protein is CASRPHGGHYEQYF. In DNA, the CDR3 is TGTGCCAGCAGGCCCCACGGCGGCCACTACGAGCAGTACTTC.

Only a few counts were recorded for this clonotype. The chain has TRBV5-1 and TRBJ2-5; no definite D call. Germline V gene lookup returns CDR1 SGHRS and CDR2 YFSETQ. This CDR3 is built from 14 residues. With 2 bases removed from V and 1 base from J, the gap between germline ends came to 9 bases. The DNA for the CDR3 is TGCGCCAGCAGCTTAGCAGTACCCCAAGAGACCCAGTACTTC. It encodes CASSLAVPQETQYF.

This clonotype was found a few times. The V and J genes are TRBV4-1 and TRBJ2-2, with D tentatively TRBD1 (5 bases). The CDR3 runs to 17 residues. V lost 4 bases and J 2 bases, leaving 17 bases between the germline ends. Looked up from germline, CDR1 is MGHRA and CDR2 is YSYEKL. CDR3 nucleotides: TGCGCCAGCAGCCCAGGGAAGGGAATAAGAAACACCGGGGAGCTGTTTTTT. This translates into CASSPGKGIRNTGELFF.

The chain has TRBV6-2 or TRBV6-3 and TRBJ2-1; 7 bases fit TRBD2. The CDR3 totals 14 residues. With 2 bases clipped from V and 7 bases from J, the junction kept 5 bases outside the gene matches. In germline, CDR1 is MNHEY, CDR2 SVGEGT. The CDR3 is CASSYGGSNNEQFF. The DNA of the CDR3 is TGTGCCAGCAGTTACGGCGGGAGTAATAATGAGCAGTTCTTC.

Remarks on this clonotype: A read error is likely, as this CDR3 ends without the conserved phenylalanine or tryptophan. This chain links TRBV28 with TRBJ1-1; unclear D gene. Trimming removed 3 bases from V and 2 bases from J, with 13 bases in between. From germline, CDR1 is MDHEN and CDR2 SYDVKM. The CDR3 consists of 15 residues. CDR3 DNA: TGTGCCAGCAGTTTGCGGGCGACGGTTAACACTGAAGCTTTCATT. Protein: CASSLRATVNTEAFI.

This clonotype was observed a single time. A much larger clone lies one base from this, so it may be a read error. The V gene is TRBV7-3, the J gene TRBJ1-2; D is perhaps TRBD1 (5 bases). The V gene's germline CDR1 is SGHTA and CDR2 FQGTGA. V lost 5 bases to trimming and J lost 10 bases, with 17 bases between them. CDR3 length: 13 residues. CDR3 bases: TGTGCCAGCAGCCCTCGGACGGGAGGGGACTACACCTTC. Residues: CASSPRTGGDYTF.

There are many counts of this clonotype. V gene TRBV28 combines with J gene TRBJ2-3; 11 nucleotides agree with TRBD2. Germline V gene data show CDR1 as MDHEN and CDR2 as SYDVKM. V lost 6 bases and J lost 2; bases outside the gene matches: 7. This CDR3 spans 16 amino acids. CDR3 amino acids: CASRVAGGRDTDTQYF. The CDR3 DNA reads TGTGCCAGCAGAGTAGCGGGAGGGCGTGACACAGATACGCAGTATTTT.

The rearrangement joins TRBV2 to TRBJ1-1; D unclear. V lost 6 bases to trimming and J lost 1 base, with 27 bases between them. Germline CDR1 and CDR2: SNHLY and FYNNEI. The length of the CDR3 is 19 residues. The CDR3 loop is CASRAKWRLSDRGNTEAFF. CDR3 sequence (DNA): TGTGCCAGCAGAGCTAAATGGCGCCTCTCCGATCGGGGGAACACTGAAGCTTTCTTT.

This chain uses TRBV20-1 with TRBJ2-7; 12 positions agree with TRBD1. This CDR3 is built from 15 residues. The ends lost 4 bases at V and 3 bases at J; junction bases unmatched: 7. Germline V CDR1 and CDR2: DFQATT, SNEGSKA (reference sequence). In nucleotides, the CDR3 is TGCAGTGCTACTAGGGGACAGGGGGCCTTCTACGAGCAGTACTTC. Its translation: CSATRGQGAFYEQYF.

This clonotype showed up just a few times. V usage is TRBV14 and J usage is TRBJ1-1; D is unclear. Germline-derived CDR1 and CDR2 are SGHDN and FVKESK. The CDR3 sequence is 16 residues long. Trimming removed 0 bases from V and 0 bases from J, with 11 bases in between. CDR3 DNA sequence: TGTGCCAGCAGCCAAGACGGCCGGCCTCTGAACACTGAAGCTTTCTTT. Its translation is CASSQDGRPLNTEAFF.

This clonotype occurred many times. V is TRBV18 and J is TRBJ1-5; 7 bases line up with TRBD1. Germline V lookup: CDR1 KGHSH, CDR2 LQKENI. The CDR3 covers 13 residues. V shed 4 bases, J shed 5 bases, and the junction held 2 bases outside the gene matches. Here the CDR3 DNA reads TGTGCCAGCTCACGGGACAGCTATCAGCCCCAGCATTTT. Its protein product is CASSRDSYQPQHF.

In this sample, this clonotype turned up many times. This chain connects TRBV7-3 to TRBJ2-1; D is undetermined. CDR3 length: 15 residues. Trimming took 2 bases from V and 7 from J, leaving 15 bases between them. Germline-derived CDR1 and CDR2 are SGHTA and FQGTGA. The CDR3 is CASSLYPGLGNEQFF. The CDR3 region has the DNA TGTGCCAGCAGCTTATATCCGGGCCTTGGGAATGAGCAGTTCTTC.

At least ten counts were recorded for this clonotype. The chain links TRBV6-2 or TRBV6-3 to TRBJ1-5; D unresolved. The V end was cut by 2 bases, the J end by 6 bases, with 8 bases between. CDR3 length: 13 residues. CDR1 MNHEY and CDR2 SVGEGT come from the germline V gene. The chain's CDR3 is CASSYDGFQPQHF. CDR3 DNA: TGTGCCAGCAGTTACGATGGATTTCAGCCCCAGCATTTT.

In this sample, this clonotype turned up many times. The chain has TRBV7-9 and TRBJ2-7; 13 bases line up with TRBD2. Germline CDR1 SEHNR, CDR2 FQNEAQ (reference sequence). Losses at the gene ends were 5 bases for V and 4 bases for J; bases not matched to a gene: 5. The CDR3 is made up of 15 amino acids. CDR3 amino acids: CASSKTSGRTYEQYF. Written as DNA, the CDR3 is TGTGCCAGCAGCAAGACTAGCGGGAGGACGTACGAGCAGTACTTC.